This T cell receptor (beta chain) was sequenced in a study of T cells after somatic rescue of genetic block. This CDR3 has 14 amino acids. Germline V CDR1 and CDR2: MNHEY, SVGAGI. Deletions cut 2 bases from V and 3 bases from J, with 11 bases between. TCRdb's table, derived via immunoSEQ multiplex PCR, lists solely in-frame clones and lacks some. The sample lists around 57,000 clones, about 96% seen once, with approximately 0.075% in the top ten. The receptor was isolated from a child under two years old. The sequenced sample consisted of peripheral blood mononuclear cells (PBMCs). The chain carries TRBV6-5 and TRBJ2-7; TRBD2 is a possible D gene (5 bases). The DNA for the CDR3 is TGTGCCAGCAGTTACGGTAGCGCTAACTACGAGCAGTACTTC. It specifies CASSYGSANYEQYF.